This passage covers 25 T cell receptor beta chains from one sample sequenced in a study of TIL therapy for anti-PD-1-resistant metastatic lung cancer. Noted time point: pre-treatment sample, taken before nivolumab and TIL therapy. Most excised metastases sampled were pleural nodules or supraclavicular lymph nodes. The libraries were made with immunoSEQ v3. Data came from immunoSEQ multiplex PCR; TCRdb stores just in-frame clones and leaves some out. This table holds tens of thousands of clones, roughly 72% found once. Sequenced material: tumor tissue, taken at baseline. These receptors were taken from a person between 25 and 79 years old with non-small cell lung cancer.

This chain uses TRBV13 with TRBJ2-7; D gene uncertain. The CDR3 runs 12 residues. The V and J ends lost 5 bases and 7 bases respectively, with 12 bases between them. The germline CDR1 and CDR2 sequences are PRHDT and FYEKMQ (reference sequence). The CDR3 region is CASSPDGPEQYF. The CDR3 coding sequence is TGTGCCAGCAGCCCCGACGGCCCTGAGCAGTACTTC.

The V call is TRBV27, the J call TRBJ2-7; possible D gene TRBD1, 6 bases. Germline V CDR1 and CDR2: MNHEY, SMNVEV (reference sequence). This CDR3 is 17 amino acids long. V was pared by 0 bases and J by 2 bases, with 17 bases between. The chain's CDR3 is CASSLSSGHLLTYEQYF. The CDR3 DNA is TGTGCCAGCAGTTTATCCTCGGGACACCTCCTAACCTACGAGCAGTACTTC.

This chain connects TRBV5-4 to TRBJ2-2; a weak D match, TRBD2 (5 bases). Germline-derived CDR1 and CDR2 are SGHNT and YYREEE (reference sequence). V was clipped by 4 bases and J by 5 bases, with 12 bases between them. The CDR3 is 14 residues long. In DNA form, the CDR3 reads TGTGCCAGCAGCCCCCCGGGGAAAACCGGGGAGCTGTTTTTT. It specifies CASSPPGKTGELFF.

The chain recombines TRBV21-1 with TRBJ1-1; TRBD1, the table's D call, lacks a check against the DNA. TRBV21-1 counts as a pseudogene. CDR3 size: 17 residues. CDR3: CASKWIYQGARNTEAFF. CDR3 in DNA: TGTGCCAGCAAGTGGATTTATCAGGGGGCGCGTAACACTGAAGCTTTCTTT.

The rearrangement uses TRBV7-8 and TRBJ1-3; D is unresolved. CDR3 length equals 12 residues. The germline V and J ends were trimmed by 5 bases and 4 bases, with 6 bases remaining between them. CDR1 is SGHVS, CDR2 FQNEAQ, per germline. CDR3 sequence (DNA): TGTGCCAGCAGCGAGGGAGGAAACACCATATATTTT. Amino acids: CASSEGGNTIYF.

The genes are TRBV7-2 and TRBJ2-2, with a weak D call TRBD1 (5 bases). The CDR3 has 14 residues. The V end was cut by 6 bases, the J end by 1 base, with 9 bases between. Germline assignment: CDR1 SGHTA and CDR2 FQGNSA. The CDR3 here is CASRVTGNTGELFF. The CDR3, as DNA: TGTGCCAGCAGGGTTACAGGGAACACCGGGGAGCTGTTTTTT.

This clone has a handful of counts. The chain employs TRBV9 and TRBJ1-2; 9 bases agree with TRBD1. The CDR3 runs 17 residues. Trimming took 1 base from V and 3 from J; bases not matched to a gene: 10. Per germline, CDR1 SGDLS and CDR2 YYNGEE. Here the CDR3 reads CASSVNPGDREDYGYTF. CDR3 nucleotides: TGTGCCAGCAGCGTAAATCCGGGGGACAGGGAAGACTATGGCTACACCTTC.

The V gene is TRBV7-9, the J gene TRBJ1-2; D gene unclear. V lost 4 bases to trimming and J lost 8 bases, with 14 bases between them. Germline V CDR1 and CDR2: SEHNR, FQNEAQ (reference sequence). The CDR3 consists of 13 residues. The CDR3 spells CASSSHLVGGYTF. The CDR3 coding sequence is TGTGCCAGCAGCTCCCATCTGGTCGGGGGCTACACCTTC.

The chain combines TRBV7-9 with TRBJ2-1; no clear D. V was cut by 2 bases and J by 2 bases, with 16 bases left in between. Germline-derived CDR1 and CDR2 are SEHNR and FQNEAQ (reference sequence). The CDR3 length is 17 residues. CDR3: CASSLYEGPGAYNEQFF. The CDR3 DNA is TGTGCCAGCAGCTTATATGAAGGACCAGGCGCCTACAATGAGCAGTTCTTC.

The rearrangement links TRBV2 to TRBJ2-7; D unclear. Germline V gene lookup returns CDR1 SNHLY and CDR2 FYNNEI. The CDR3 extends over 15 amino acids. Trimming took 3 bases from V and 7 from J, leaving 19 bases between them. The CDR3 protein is CASSEQASQEWEQYF. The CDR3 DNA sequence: TGTGCCAGCAGTGAGCAGGCTTCTCAGGAGTGGGAGCAGTACTTC.

CDR3 nucleotide sequence: TGTGCCAGTAGTATAGCCATCCATGACTATGGCTACACCTTC. Amino acid sequence: CASSIAIHDYGYTF. V is TRBV19 and J is TRBJ1-2; no reliable D call. The CDR3 extends over 14 amino acids. Germline V gene data show CDR1 as LNHDA and CDR2 as SQIVND (reference sequence). Trimming cost V 1 base and J 3 bases, with 9 bases left between them.

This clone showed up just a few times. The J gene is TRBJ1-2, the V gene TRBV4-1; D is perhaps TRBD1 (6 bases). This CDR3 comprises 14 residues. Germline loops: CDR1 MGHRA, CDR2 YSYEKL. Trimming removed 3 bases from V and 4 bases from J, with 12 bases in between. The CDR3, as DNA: TGCGCCAGCAGCCAGAGCTGGACAGCCTATGGCTACACCTTC. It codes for CASSQSWTAYGYTF.

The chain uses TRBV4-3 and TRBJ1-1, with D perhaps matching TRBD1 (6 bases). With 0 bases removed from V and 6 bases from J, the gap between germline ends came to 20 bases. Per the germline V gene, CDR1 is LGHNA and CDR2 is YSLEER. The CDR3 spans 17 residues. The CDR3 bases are TGCGCCAGCAGCCAAGATCCCGGGGGGCGCGGAACCTCTGAAGCTTTCTTT. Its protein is CASSQDPGGRGTSEAFF.

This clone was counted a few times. CDR3 nucleotide sequence: TGTGCCAACCAGGGGTGCCCCCGGGACAGGGCCCCCTACGAGCAGTACTTC. It translates to CANQGCPRDRAPYEQYF. The rearrangement links TRBV19 to TRBJ2-7; 9 bases agree with TRBD1. The CDR3 sequence is 17 residues long. CDR1 LNHDA and CDR2 SQIVND come from the germline V gene (reference sequence). The V gene end was trimmed by 10 bases and the J gene end by 2 bases; junction bases not matched to a gene: 18.

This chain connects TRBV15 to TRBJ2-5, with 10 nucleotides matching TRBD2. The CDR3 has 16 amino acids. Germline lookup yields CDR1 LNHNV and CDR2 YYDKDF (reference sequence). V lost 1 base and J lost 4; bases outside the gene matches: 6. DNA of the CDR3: TGTGCCACCAGCAGAGTAACTAGCGGGGCTGCAGAGACCCAGTACTTC. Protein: CATSRVTSGAAETQYF.

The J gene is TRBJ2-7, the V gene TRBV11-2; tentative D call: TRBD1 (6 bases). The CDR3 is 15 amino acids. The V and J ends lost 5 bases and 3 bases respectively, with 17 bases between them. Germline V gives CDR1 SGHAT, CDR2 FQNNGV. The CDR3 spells CASSPTTGWGYEQYF. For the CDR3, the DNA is TGTGCCAGCAGCCCCACAACAGGGTGGGGCTACGAGCAGTACTTC.

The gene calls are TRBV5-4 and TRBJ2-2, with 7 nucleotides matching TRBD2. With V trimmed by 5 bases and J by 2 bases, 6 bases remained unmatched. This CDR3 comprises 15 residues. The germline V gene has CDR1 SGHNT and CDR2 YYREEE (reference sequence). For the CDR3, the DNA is TGTGCCAGCAGGGTTGGGGGGGTCAACACCGGGGAGCTGTTTTTT. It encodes CASRVGGVNTGELFF.

The CDR3 nucleotides are TGTGCCAGCAGCCGCAAGATAGCGGGGGGGCCGGATGAGCAGTTCTTC. It specifies CASSRKIAGGPDEQFF. The chain uses TRBV7-2 and TRBJ2-1, with TRBD2 identical over 11 bases. CDR3 length: 16 amino acids. V trimming: 5 bases; J trimming: 8 bases; junction bases outside the gene matches: 11. Looked up from germline, CDR1 is SGHTA and CDR2 is FQGNSA.

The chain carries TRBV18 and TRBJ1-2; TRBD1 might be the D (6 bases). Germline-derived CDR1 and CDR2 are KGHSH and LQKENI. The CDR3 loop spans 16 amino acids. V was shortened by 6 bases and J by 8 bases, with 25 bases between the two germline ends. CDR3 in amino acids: CASSLKQSGDLVGYTF. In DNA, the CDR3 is TGTGCCAGCTCGCTCAAGCAATCAGGGGATTTAGTGGGCTACACCTTC.

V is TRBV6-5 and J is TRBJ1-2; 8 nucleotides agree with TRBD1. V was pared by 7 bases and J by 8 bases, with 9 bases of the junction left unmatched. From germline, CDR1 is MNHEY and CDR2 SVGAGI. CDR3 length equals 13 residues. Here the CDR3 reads CASTQDRASGYTF. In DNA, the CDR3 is TGTGCCAGCACCCAGGACAGGGCTTCGGGCTACACCTTC.

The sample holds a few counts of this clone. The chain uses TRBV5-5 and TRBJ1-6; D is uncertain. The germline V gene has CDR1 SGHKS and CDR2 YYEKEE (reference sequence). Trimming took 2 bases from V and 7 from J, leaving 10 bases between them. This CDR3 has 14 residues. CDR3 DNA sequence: TGTGCCAGCAGCTTCGGGGATCCCAATTCACCCCTCCACTTT. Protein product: CASSFGDPNSPLHF.

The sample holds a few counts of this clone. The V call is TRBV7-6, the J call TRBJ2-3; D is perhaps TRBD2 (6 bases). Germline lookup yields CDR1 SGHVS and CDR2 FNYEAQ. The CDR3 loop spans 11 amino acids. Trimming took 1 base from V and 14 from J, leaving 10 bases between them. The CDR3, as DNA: TGTGCCAGCAGCTTAGGGAAGGGAGGGTATTTT. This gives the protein CASSLGKGGYF.

This chain's CDR3 is CASSLGQLVEEYF. The CDR3 nucleotides are TGTGCCAGCAGCTTGGGACAACTCGTGGAGGAGTACTTC. The genes are TRBV7-2 and TRBJ2-7; D might be TRBD1 (6 bases). Germline loops: CDR1 SGHTA, CDR2 FQGNSA. The CDR3 totals 13 residues. V was trimmed by 3 bases and J by 11 bases, leaving 17 bases between them. Looking up the rest from reference TRBV7-2 and TRBJ2-7 gives the full variable domain: GAGVSQSPSNKVTEKGKDVELRCDPISGHTALYWYRQSLGQGLEFLIYFQGNSAPDKSGLPSDRFSAERTGGSVSTLTIQRTQQEDSAVYLCASSLGQLVEEYFGPGTRLTVT.

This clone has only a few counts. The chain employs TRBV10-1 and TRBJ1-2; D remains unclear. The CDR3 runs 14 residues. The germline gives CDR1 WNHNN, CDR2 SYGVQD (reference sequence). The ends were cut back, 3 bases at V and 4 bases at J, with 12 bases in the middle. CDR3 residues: CASSDSPGPYGYTF. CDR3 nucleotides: TGCGCCAGCAGTGACTCCCCCGGACCCTATGGCTACACCTTC.

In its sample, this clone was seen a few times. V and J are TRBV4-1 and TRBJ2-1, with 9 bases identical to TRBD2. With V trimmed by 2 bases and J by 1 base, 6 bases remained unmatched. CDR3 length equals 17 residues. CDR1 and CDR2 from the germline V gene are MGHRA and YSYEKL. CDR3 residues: CASSQRGGGASYNEQFF. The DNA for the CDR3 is TGCGCCAGCAGCCAACGTGGCGGGGGGGCGTCCTACAATGAGCAGTTCTTC.